This is a list of T cell receptor beta chains from one sample in a study of blood T cell repertoires in COVID-19. Using immunoSEQ multiplex PCR, the repertoire was profiled, and TCRdb retains in-frame clones only, with some absent. The sample carries 150,000 to 200,000 clones, roughly 85% recorded once. Sequenced material: peripheral blood. These receptors were obtained from a human donor with acute or convalescent COVID-19. The donor label of this sample is uncertain. CDR3s include the opening cysteine and the closing phenylalanine or tryptophan. The D gene is left open where the match is weak. The size of a clone is reported for some rows only, either as once, few or many, or as a class for expanded clones.

clone size: NA
J gene: TRBJ1-2
D gene: TRBD1
CDR3 length: 16
V gene: TRBV5-4
CDR3 protein: CASSIPGQRSNYGYTF
CDR3 DNA: TGTGCCAGCAGCATTCCGGGACAGCGATCTAACTATGGCTACACCTTC

clone size: NA
J gene: TRBJ2-3
D gene: TRBD2
CDR3 length: 14
V gene: TRBV4-2
CDR3 protein: CASSQYTSADTQYF
CDR3 DNA: TGTGCCAGCAGCCAATATACTAGCGCAGATACGCAGTATTTT

clone size: NA
J gene: TRBJ1-2
D gene: NA
CDR3 length: 13
V gene: TRBV28
CDR3 protein: CASNVRGNYGYTF
CDR3 DNA: TGTGCCAGCAACGTAAGAGGGAACTATGGCTACACCTTC

clone size: few
J gene: TRBJ1-6
D gene: NA
CDR3 length: 12
V gene: TRBV9
CDR3 protein: CASSQGSSPLHF
CDR3 DNA: TGTGCCAGCAGTCAGGGGAGTTCACCCCTCCACTTT

clone size: NA
J gene: TRBJ1-2
D gene: NA
CDR3 length: 15
V gene: TRBV6-1
CDR3 protein: CASSDPGERGSGYTF
CDR3 DNA: TGTGCCAGCAGTGATCCGGGAGAGCGGGGTAGTGGCTACACCTTC

clone size: NA
J gene: TRBJ2-7
D gene: TRBD1
CDR3 length: 15
V gene: TRBV28
CDR3 protein: CASSSTGGRSYEQYF
CDR3 DNA: TGTGCCAGCAGTTCAACAGGGGGCAGATCCTACGAGCAGTACTTC

clone size: NA
J gene: TRBJ2-7
D gene: TRBD2
CDR3 length: 18
V gene: TRBV3-1/TRBV3-2
CDR3 protein: CASSVHQASGGALYEQYF
CDR3 DNA: TGTGCCAGCAGCGTTCATCAGGCTAGCGGGGGGGCCTTGTACGAGCAGTACTTC

clone size: few
J gene: TRBJ2-1
D gene: TRBD2
CDR3 length: 14
V gene: TRBV2
CDR3 protein: CASSGAGGRNEQFF
CDR3 DNA: TGTGCCAGCAGTGGGGCGGGGGGCAGGAATGAGCAGTTCTTC

clone size: NA
J gene: TRBJ1-6
D gene: TRBD1
CDR3 length: 16
V gene: TRBV27
CDR3 protein: CASSLQKGAPNSPLHF
CDR3 DNA: TGTGCCAGCAGTTTACAAAAGGGGGCCCCTAATTCACCCCTCCACTTT

clone size: NA
J gene: TRBJ1-1
D gene: NA
CDR3 length: 13
V gene: TRBV3-1/TRBV3-2
CDR3 protein: CASSPGQYTEAFF
CDR3 DNA: TGTGCCAGCAGCCCAGGACAGTACACTGAAGCTTTCTTT

clone size: NA
J gene: TRBJ2-7
D gene: TRBD1
CDR3 length: 15
V gene: TRBV6-5
CDR3 protein: CASRGQGILTYEQYF
CDR3 DNA: TGTGCCAGCAGGGGACAGGGGATATTAACCTACGAGCAGTACTTC

clone size: NA
J gene: TRBJ2-2
D gene: TRBD2
CDR3 length: 20
V gene: TRBV7-7
CDR3 protein: CASSLLRPGTSGGGTGELFF
CDR3 DNA: TGTGCCAGCAGCCTTCTTCGTCCCGGGACTAGCGGGGGGGGCACCGGGGAGCTGTTTTTT

clone size: NA
J gene: TRBJ1-3
D gene: NA
CDR3 length: 14
V gene: TRBV3-1/TRBV3-2
CDR3 protein: CASSLGTRGNTIYF
CDR3 DNA: TGTGCCAGCAGCCTCGGGACTCGCGGAAACACCATATATTTT

clone size: NA
J gene: TRBJ2-1
D gene: TRBD2
CDR3 length: 17
V gene: TRBV5-4
CDR3 protein: CASSLRRVGRGGNEQFF
CDR3 DNA: TGTGCCAGCAGCTTGAGAAGGGTGGGCCGCGGGGGCAATGAGCAGTTCTTC

clone size: NA
J gene: TRBJ1-3
D gene: TRBD1
CDR3 length: 15
V gene: TRBV19
CDR3 protein: CASSMGQFSGNTIYF
CDR3 DNA: TGTGCCAGTAGTATGGGACAGTTCTCTGGAAACACCATATATTTT

clone size: NA
J gene: TRBJ2-7
D gene: TRBD1
CDR3 length: 14
V gene: TRBV5-1
CDR3 protein: CASSTGQGTYEQYF
CDR3 DNA: TGCGCCAGCAGCACCGGACAGGGGACCTACGAGCAGTACTTC

clone size: NA
J gene: TRBJ1-1
D gene: TRBD1
CDR3 length: 15
V gene: TRBV5-1
CDR3 protein: CASSPPRTGNTEAFF
CDR3 DNA: TGCGCCAGCAGCCCACCTCGGACAGGGAACACTGAAGCTTTCTTT

clone size: NA
J gene: TRBJ1-5
D gene: NA
CDR3 length: 14
V gene: TRBV11-2
CDR3 protein: CASSTQGNSQPQHF
CDR3 DNA: TGTGCCAGCAGCACACAGGGTAATAGTCAGCCCCAGCATTTT

clone size: NA
J gene: TRBJ1-5
D gene: TRBD1
CDR3 length: 16
V gene: TRBV19
CDR3 protein: CASSMTGQYSNQPQHF
CDR3 DNA: TGTGCCAGTAGTATGACAGGGCAGTATAGCAATCAGCCCCAGCATTTT

clone size: NA
J gene: TRBJ2-5
D gene: TRBD1
CDR3 length: 15
V gene: TRBV7-9
CDR3 protein: CASSFYRGTEETQYF
CDR3 DNA: TGTGCCAGCAGCTTCTACCGTGGGACAGAAGAGACCCAGTACTTC

clone size: NA
J gene: TRBJ1-1
D gene: NA
CDR3 length: 14
V gene: TRBV7-2
CDR3 protein: CASSFGGRNTEAFF
CDR3 DNA: TGTGCCAGCAGTTTCGGGGGGCGGAACACTGAAGCTTTCTTT

clone size: NA
J gene: TRBJ1-5
D gene: NA
CDR3 length: 15
V gene: TRBV6-5
CDR3 protein: CASSRRTDSNQPQHF
CDR3 DNA: TGTGCCAGCAGTCGACGGACAGATAGCAATCAGCCCCAGCATTTT

clone size: NA
J gene: TRBJ1-5
D gene: NA
CDR3 length: 13
V gene: TRBV7-9
CDR3 protein: CASSFDGSQPQHF
CDR3 DNA: TGTGCCAGCAGCTTTGACGGGAGTCAGCCCCAGCATTTT